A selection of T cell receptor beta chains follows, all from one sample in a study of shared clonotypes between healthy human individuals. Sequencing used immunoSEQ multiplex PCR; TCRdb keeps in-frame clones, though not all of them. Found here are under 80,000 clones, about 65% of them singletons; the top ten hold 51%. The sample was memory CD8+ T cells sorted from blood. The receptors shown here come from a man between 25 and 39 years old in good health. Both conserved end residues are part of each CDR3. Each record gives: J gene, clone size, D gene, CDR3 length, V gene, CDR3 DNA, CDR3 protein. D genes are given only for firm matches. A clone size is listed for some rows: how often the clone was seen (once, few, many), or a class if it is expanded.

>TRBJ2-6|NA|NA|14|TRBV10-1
TGCGCCAGCATCGCACAAAGTCGGGCCAACGTCCTGACTTTC
CASIAQSRANVLTF
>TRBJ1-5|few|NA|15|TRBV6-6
TGTGCCAGCAGTTACTCCGGGACCGGAGGTCAGCCCCAGCATTTT
CASSYSGTGGQPQHF
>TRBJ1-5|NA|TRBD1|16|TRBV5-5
TGCGCCAGCAGCCAAGACAGGGATGGCAGCAATCAGCCCCAGCATTTT
CASSQDRDGSNQPQHF
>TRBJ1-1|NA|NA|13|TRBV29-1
TGCAGCGCTTTGGGACACCGGGACACTGAAGCTTTCTTT
CSALGHRDTEAFF
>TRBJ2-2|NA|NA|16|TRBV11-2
TGTGCCAGCAGCTTAGTCGCAGAGCTTCTCACCGGGGAGCTGTTTTTT
CASSLVAELLTGELFF
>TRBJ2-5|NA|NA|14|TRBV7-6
TGTGCCAGCAGCTTAGTAGTTTATGCAGAGACCCAGTACTTC
CASSLVVYAETQYF
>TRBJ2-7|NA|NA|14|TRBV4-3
TGCGCCAGCAGCCAAGAGACTTACTCCTACGAGCAGTACTTC
CASSQETYSYEQYF
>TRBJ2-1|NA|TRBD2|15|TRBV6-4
TGTGCCAGCAGTGGGGGGGAGGGGAGATACAATGAGCAGTTCTTC
CASSGGEGRYNEQFF
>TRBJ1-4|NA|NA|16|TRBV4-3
TGCGCCAGCAGCCAGATATGGGGCAGGGCGTCTGAAAAACTGTTTTTT
CASSQIWGRASEKLFF
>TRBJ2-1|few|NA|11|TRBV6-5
TGTGCCAGCACCTCCTACAATGAGCAGTTCTTC
CASTSYNEQFF
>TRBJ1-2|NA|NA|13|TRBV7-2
TGTGCCAGCAGCCTGGGGGGAACCGACGGCTACACCTTC
CASSLGGTDGYTF
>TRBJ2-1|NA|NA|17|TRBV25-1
TGTGCCAGCAGTCAGTTAGAGGGGGGTGGATTTTACAATGAGCAGTTCTTC
CASSQLEGGGFYNEQFF
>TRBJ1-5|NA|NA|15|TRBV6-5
TGTGCCAGCAGCCCCGAGGGCAGGGCGGCTCAGCCCCAGCATTTT
CASSPEGRAAQPQHF
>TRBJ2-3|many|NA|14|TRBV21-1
TGTGCCAGCAGCAAAGGACAGGGCACAGATACGCAGTATTTT
CASSKGQGTDTQYF
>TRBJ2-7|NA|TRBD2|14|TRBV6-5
TGTGCCAGCAGTTACGGACTAGGCACCTACGAGCAGTACTTC
CASSYGLGTYEQYF
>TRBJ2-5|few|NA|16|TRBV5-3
TGTGCCCGAGTGGGGAGGAAGACGATTTTGAAAGAGACCCAGTACTTC
CARVGRKTILKETQYF
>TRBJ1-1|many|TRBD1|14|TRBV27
TGTGCCAGCAGCCCAGGGAGCGGGACAGCTGAAGCTTTCTTT
CASSPGSGTAEAFF
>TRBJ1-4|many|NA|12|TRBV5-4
TGTGCCAGCAGCCCCGAGGGAGAAAAACTGTTTTTT
CASSPEGEKLFF
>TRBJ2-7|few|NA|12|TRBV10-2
TGCGCCAGCAGCGAGTCTGTCTACGAGCAGTACTTC
CASSESVYEQYF
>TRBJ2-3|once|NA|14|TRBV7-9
TGTGCCAGCAGCTTGGCAACTAGAAAAGATACGCAGTATTTT
CASSLATRKDTQYF
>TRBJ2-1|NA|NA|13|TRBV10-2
TGCGCCAGCAGTGGTTCGGGGTTCGATGAGCAGTTCTTC
CASSGSGFDEQFF
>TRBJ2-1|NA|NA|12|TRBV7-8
TGTGCCAGCAGCTCACGACTCAATGAGCAGTTCTTC
CASSSRLNEQFF
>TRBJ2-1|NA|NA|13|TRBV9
TGTGCCAGCAGCGATTACAATGGGAATGAGCAGTTCTTC
CASSDYNGNEQFF
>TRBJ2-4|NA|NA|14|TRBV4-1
TGCGCCAGCAGCCAAGATCGGTTGGGGGACATTCAGTACTTC
CASSQDRLGDIQYF
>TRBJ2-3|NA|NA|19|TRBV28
TGTGCCAGCAGTTTTGAATTTCCCGGGTTCAACGATCACACAGATACGCAGTATTTT
CASSFEFPGFNDHTDTQYF
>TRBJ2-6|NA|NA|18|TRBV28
TGTGCCAGCAGGACTCTCAAAATAATTTCTTCTGGGGCCAACGTCCTGACTTTC
CASRTLKIISSGANVLTF
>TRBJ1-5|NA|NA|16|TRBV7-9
TGTGCCAGCAGCTTAGTAGTTTGCATAAGTCTACGGCCCCAGCATTTT
CASSLVVCISLRPQHF
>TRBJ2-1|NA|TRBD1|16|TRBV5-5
TGTGCCAGCATCCTTCCGGGACAGGGTACATACAATGAGCAGTTCTTC
CASILPGQGTYNEQFF
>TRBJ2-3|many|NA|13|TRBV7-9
TGTGCCAGCAGGGCCCCTAGTGGCCTTACGCAGTATTTT
CASRAPSGLTQYF
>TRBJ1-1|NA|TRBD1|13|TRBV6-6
TGTGCCAGCATACAGGGGGTATTCACTGAAGCTTTCTTT
CASIQGVFTEAFF
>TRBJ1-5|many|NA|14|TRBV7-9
TGTGCCAGCAGCTTAGGAGGGTTTGGTCAGCCCCAGCATTTT
CASSLGGFGQPQHF
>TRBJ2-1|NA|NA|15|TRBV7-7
TGTGCCAGCAGCTTAGATGATTCCATGGGCAATGAGCAGTTCTTC
CASSLDDSMGNEQFF
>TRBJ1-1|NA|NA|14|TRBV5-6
TGTGCCAGCAGCTCTAGGGGCCGTTACACTGAAGCTTTCTTT
CASSSRGRYTEAFF
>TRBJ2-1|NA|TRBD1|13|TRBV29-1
TGCAGCGTCCGGGACAGGGAGTACAATGAGCAGTTCTTC
CSVRDREYNEQFF
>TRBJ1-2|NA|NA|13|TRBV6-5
TGTGCCAGCAGTTACGACAGGAACTATGGCTACACCTTC
CASSYDRNYGYTF
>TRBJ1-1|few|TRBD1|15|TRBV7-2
TGTGCCAGCAGCTCCAGCAGGGGGCTGGGCACTGAAGCTTTCTTT
CASSSSRGLGTEAFF
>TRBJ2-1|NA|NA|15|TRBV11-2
TGTGCCAGCAGCGAAGGTACCTTACAGGGATTAGAGCAGTTCTTC
CASSEGTLQGLEQFF
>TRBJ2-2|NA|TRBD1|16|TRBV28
TGTGCCAGCAGTTTACAGGGACAGAGGAACACCGGGGAGCTGTTTTTT
CASSLQGQRNTGELFF
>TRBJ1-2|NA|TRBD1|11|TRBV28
TGTGGGACAGGGGAGGACTATGGCTACACCTTC
CGTGEDYGYTF
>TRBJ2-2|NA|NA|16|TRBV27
TGTGCCAGCAGTTCGGACGGGGGGCTGAACACCGGGGAGCTGTTTTTT
CASSSDGGLNTGELFF
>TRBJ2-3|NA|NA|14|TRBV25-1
TGTGCCACCCAGTGGTCTCTAGGAGGGGATACGCAGTATTTT
CATQWSLGGDTQYF
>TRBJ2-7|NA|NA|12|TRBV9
TGTGCCAGCAGCGCCCAGGGCTACGAGCAGTACTTC
CASSAQGYEQYF
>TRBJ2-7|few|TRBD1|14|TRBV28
TGTGCCAGCAGACCTACGGGACAGCCCTACGAGCAGTACTTC
CASRPTGQPYEQYF
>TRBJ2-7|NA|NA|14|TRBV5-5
TGTGCCAGCAGCTTAGCAGGTACGCCCTACGAGCAGTACTTC
CASSLAGTPYEQYF
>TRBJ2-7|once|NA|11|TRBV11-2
TGTGCCAGCAGCGGGGGACTGGCAAAGTACTTC
CASSGGLAKYF
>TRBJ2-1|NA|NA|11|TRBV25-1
TGTGCCAGCGGGGGGCGCGATGAGCAGTTCTTC
CASGGRDEQFF
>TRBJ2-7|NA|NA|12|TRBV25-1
TGTGCCAGCAGTGACGAGGGCTACGAGCAGTACTTC
CASSDEGYEQYF
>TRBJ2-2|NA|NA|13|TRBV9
TGTGCCAGCAGCGTCGCAGACACCGGGGAGCTGTTTTTT
CASSVADTGELFF
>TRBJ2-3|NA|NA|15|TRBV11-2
TGTGCCAGCAGACTTATAGGGGCACCCACAGATACGCAGTATTTT
CASRLIGAPTDTQYF
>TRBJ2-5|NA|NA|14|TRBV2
TGTGCCAGCAGTGGCGGGCCAGGTGAATCGACCCAGTACTTC
CASSGGPGESTQYF
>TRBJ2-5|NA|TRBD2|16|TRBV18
TGTGCCAGCTCCCAGACTAGCGGGAGGTCGGTAGAGACCCAGTACTTC
CASSQTSGRSVETQYF
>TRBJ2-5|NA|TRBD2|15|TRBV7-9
TGTGCCAGCAGCTTTCCAACTAGCGGGGAAGAGACCCAGTACTTC
CASSFPTSGEETQYF
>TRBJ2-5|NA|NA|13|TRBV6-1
TGTGCCAGCAGTGATATACTGGAGGAGACCCAGTACTTC
CASSDILEETQYF